This record looks at one T cell receptor (beta chain) sequence and its context. Source study methods: Reference gene primer amplification yielded estimated nucleated cell counts. Sequenced by immunoSEQ multiplex PCR; TCRdb stores in-frame clones only, minus some. For V, J and clone size, that table is used; D and trimming come from the DNA. Among over 35,000 clones listed, 88% were seen once. These data originate in a study of blood T cell repertoires in COVID-19. Study-level information: Samples representing acute and convalescent COVID-19 were sourced from the United States, Italy and Spain. T cells, B-cell-depleted T cells, or PBMCs supplied cDNA or gDNA.

The germline V gene has CDR1 SGHTA and CDR2 FQGNSA. The CDR3 loop spans 15 amino acids. J lost 7 bases, V lost 5 bases, and 9 bases had no gene match. Source material: peripheral blood. The sequence was obtained from a man aged 45-65 years with acute or convalescent COVID-19. The chain recombines TRBV7-2 with TRBJ2-1; 9 bases line up with TRBD1. In DNA, the CDR3 is TGTGCCAGCAGCGGACGACAGGGGGAGAGGAATGAGCAGTTCTTC. It translates to CASSGRQGERNEQFF.